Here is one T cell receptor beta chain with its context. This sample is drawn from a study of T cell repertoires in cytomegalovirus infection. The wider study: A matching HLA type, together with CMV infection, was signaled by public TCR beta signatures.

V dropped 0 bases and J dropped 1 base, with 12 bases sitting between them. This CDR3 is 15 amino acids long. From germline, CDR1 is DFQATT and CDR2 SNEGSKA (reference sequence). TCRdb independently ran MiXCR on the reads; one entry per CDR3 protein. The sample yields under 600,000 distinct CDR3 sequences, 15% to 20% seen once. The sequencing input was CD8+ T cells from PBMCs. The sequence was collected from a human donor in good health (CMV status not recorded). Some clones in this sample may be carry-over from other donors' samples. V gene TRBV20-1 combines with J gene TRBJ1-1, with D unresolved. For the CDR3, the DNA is TGCAGTGCTAGAGATCTAGCAAAGGAGAACACTGAAGCTTTCTTT. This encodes CSARDLAKENTEAFF.